This TCR beta chain was captured by sequencing in a study of T cell repertoires in cytomegalovirus infection. The wider study: Based on public TCR beta signatures, there were indications of CMV infection and of a matching HLA type.

General study findings and limits: Frequencies of public TCR beta families were cumulated, and this identified carriers of CMV plus the relevant HLA. The ex vivo response was dominated by HLA-C-restricted CMV-specific TCR beta clonotypes.

This clonotype appeared many times. The antigen is undetermined. From the reads, TCRdb called clonotypes with MiXCR, one entry per CDR3 protein. Here the sample spans fewer than 350,000 distinct CDR3 sequences, more than 8% being singletons. This CDR3 comprises 12 residues. V dropped 1 base and J dropped 7 bases, with 7 bases sitting between them. Germline CDR1 reads SGHTA; CDR2 reads FQGNSA. The sample taken for sequencing was PBMCs. The clonotype comes from a human donor in good health (CMV status not recorded). Some clones in this sample may be carry-over from other donors' samples. The genes are TRBV7-2 and TRBJ1-1, with D uncertain. The CDR3 coding sequence is TGTGCCAGCAGCTTAGTCCGGCTTGAAGCTTTCTTT. It specifies CASSLVRLEAFF.